This passage covers 14 T cell receptor beta chains from one sample sequenced in a study of blood T cell repertoires in COVID-19. Method: immunoSEQ multiplex PCR; TCRdb's copy keeps in-frame clones and lacks some. The sample consists of a few hundred thousand clones, about 86% of them appearing once. Specimen: peripheral blood. The origin of the receptors is a person between 65 and 79 years old with COVID-19, enrolled during active disease.

V usage is TRBV3-1 (or the pseudogene TRBV3-2) and J usage is TRBJ1-5, with D perhaps matching TRBD1 (6 bases). The CDR3 totals 14 residues. Trimming took 3 bases from V and 3 from J, leaving 9 bases between them. Germline V lookup: CDR1 LGHDT, CDR2 YNNKEL (reference sequence). The CDR3, as DNA: TGTGCCAGCAGCCAGAGGGGGACCAATCAGCCCCAGCATTTT. Translated: CASSQRGTNQPQHF.

This clone was observed once. The chain is built from TRBV5-1 and TRBJ2-7; TRBD1 matches 8 bases. Looked up from germline, CDR1 is SGHRS and CDR2 is YFSETQ. Trimming at V came to 3 bases and at J to 8 bases, leaving 16 bases not matched to a gene. The CDR3 consists of 16 residues. The CDR3 sequence is CASSWEVLGQAEKQYF. CDR3 sequence (DNA): TGCGCCAGCAGCTGGGAGGTTTTGGGACAGGCCGAGAAGCAGTACTTC.

The chain combines TRBV4-3 with TRBJ2-3; the match to TRBD2 covers 9 bases. Germline lookup yields CDR1 LGHNA and CDR2 YSLEER. Unmatched junction bases numbered 6, after V lost 8 bases and J lost 0 bases. CDR3 length equals 15 residues. In nucleotides, the CDR3 is TGCGCCAGCGCATCCACTAGCGGGAGCACAGATACGCAGTATTTT. The encoded protein is CASASTSGSTDTQYF.

This clone was detected a few times. This chain uses TRBV7-2 with TRBJ1-1, with TRBD1 as a possible D gene (5 bases). V was trimmed by 2 bases and J by 1 base, leaving 23 bases between them. The CDR3 spans 19 residues. CDR1 is SGHTA and CDR2 is FQGNSA in the germline V gene. The CDR3 sequence: CASSLRPGEGPVRNTEAFF. The CDR3 bases are TGTGCCAGCAGCTTAAGGCCGGGGGAGGGGCCCGTTCGGAACACTGAAGCTTTCTTT.

The chain employs TRBV28 and TRBJ2-2; 8 nucleotides line up with TRBD1. In germline, CDR1 is MDHEN, CDR2 SYDVKM. V lost 6 bases and J lost 5; bases outside the gene matches: 8. This CDR3 region has 15 residues. The CDR3 loop reads CASRLQGVRTGELFF. CDR3 DNA: TGTGCCAGCAGACTACAGGGGGTCCGTACCGGGGAGCTGTTTTTT.

In DNA, the CDR3 is TGTGCCAGCAGCTTGAGGACAGCTCGACAAGAGACCCAGTACTTC. Its protein product is CASSLRTARQETQYF. The chain couples TRBV7-9 to TRBJ2-5; D is possibly TRBD1 (6 bases). Germline assignment: CDR1 SEHNR and CDR2 FQNEAQ (reference sequence). Trimming shortened V by 3 bases and J by 2 bases, and 13 bases separated the two germline ends. This CDR3 region has 15 residues.

V gene TRBV19 combines with J gene TRBJ2-2; a weak D match, TRBD2 (5 bases). Trimming left V 3 bases short and J 5 bases short, with 10 bases between. The germline V gene encodes CDR1 LNHDA and CDR2 SQIVND (reference sequence). CDR3 length: 14 residues. DNA for the CDR3: TGTGCCAGTAGTATGCGGGTCGGAACCGGGGAGCTGTTTTTT. This codes for CASSMRVGTGELFF.

The chain has TRBV5-5 and TRBJ2-1; 13 bases are shared with TRBD2. Germline CDR1 reads SGHKS; CDR2 reads YYEKEE (reference sequence). J gave up 10 bases and V 2 bases, and 12 bases lay outside the gene matches. The CDR3 runs to 17 residues. Here the CDR3 DNA reads TGTGCCAGCAGCTTACTTGGGACTAGCGGGACGATGAGCGAGCAGTTCTTC. This sequence encodes CASSLLGTSGTMSEQFF.

This clone was recorded once. V usage is TRBV5-1 and J usage is TRBJ2-7; 7 bases are shared with TRBD2. V gave up 0 bases and J gave up 4 bases; unmatched junction bases: 10. The CDR3 is 16 amino acids. Germline V gene lookup returns CDR1 SGHRS and CDR2 YFSETQ. The chain's CDR3 is CASSLAERGGRYEQYF. CDR3 coding DNA: TGCGCCAGCAGCTTGGCCGAACGCGGGGGTCGGTACGAGCAGTACTTC.

The chain recombines TRBV30 with TRBJ2-7, with D unresolved. With 3 bases removed from V and 3 bases from J, the gap between germline ends came to 9 bases. The CDR3 loop spans 12 amino acids. In germline, CDR1 is GTSNPN, CDR2 SVGIG (reference sequence). The CDR3 coding sequence is TGTGCCTGGAGCACAACACGCTACGAGCAGTACTTC. It is translated as CAWSTTRYEQYF.

The CDR3 reads CATSSWTGSSYNSPLHF. The CDR3 coding sequence is TGTGCCACCAGCTCCTGGACAGGAAGCTCCTATAATTCACCCCTCCACTTT. The J gene is TRBJ1-6, the V gene TRBV15; 7 bases line up with TRBD1. The CDR3 spans 17 residues. The germline V gene has CDR1 LNHNV and CDR2 YYDKDF (reference sequence). V lost 5 bases to trimming and J lost 0 bases; unmatched junction nucleotides: 7.

As DNA, the CDR3 is TGTGCCAGCAGCTTAGATGCGGTGCGTAATGAGCAGTTCTTC. As protein: CASSLDAVRNEQFF. The J gene is TRBJ2-1, the V gene TRBV7-8; D is undetermined. The germline gives CDR1 SGHVS, CDR2 FQNEAQ. V shed 1 base and J shed 7 bases, with 11 bases lying between them. The length of the CDR3 is 14 residues.

This chain links TRBV10-3 with TRBJ2-2; 9 bases map to TRBD2. CDR1 ENHRY and CDR2 SYGVKD come from the germline V gene. This CDR3 is 17 amino acids long. The trim removed 2 bases at V and 5 bases at J, leaving 9 bases unmatched. CDR3 in amino acids: CAISEPRGLASTGELFF. The DNA for the CDR3 is TGTGCCATCAGTGAGCCTAGGGGACTAGCTTCGACCGGGGAGCTGTTTTTT.

The genes are TRBV10-3 and TRBJ1-1, with a weak D call TRBD1 (6 bases). V was trimmed by 4 bases and J by 1 base, leaving 10 bases between them. Looked up from germline, CDR1 is ENHRY and CDR2 is SYGVKD. The CDR3 extends over 14 amino acids. CDR3 in amino acids: CAISAGTKNTEAFF. The DNA of the CDR3 is TGTGCCATCAGTGCCGGGACAAAGAACACTGAAGCTTTCTTT.